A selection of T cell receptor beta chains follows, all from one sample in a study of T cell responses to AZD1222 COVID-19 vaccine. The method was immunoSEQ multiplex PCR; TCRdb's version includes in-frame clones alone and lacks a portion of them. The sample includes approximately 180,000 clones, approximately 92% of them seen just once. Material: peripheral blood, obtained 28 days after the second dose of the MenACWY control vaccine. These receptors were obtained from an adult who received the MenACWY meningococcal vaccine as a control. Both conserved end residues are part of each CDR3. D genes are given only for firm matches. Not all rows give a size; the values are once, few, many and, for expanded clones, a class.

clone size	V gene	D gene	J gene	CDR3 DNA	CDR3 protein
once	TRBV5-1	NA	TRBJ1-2	TGCGCCAGCAGCTTGTTTGCCGCCGACTATGGCTACACCTTC	CASSLFAADYGYTF
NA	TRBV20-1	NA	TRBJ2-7	TGCAGTGCTAGAGACAACGAGCAGTACTTC	CSARDNEQYF
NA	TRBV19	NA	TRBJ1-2	TGTGCCAGTAGTATGAAGGGGTCGGTAGGGACGTCGAACGGCTACACCTTC	CASSMKGSVGTSNGYTF
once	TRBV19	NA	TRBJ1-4	TGTGCCAGTAGTATTCAGGGGCGGGGGGAAAAACTGTTTTTT	CASSIQGRGEKLFF
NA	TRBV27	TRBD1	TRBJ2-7	TGTGCCAGCAGTTTAGGACAGGGGGCTTACGAGCAGTACTTC	CASSLGQGAYEQYF
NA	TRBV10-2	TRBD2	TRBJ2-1	TGCGCCAGCAGCTCTAAGGCTAGCGGGGGCAATGAGCAGTTCTTC	CASSSKASGGNEQFF
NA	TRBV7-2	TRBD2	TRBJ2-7	TGTGCCAGCAGCCGTTGGTGGACTAGCGGGAAATCCTACGAGCAGTACTTC	CASSRWWTSGKSYEQYF
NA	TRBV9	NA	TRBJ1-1	TGTGCCAGCAGCGTAGGAGGGACCCCGAACACTGAAGCTTTCTTT	CASSVGGTPNTEAFF
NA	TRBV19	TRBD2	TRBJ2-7	TGTGCCAGTGGGGGGGAAGAGCAGTACTTC	CASGGEEQYF
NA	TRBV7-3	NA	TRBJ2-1	TGTGCCAGCAGCCCAGGGGTTAGCTCCTACAATGAGCAGTTCTTC	CASSPGVSSYNEQFF
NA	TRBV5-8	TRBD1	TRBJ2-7	TGTGCCAGCAGCTTTCACAACAGGGGCGAGCAGTACTTC	CASSFHNRGEQYF
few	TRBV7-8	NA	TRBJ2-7	TGTGCCTCCGCTTCCACGACTCCTAGCCTACACGAGCAGTACTTC	CASASTTPSLHEQYF
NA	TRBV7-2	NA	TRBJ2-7	TGTGCCAGCAGCTTAACGGGGGGCTATTACGAGCAGTACTTC	CASSLTGGYYEQYF
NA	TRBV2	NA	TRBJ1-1	TGTGCCAGCGTAACGGGGAGGGAGCGGAACACTGAAGCTTTCTTT	CASVTGRERNTEAFF
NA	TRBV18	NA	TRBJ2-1	TGTGCCAGCTCACCCGGACTAAACAATGAGCAGTTCTTC	CASSPGLNNEQFF
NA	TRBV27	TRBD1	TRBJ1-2	TGTGCCAGCAGTTTCCGGACAGGGAGAGATGGCTACACCTTC	CASSFRTGRDGYTF
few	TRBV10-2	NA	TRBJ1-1	TGCGCCAGCCTGGGGGGCCAGACTGAAGCTTTCTTT	CASLGGQTEAFF
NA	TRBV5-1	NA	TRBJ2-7	TGCGCCAGCAGCTTGGGTTCGGGGAGCACCTCCTACGAGCAGTACTTC	CASSLGSGSTSYEQYF
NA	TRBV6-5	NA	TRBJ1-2	TGTGCCAGCACACCGGGGAGGTCCTATGGCTACACCTTC	CASTPGRSYGYTF
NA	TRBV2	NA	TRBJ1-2	TGTGCCACCGCCCTCATAAGGGCCACAACCACCTTC	CATALIRATTTF
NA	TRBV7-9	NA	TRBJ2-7	TGTGCCAGCAGCTTAAGTGCGGACGAGCAGTACTTC	CASSLSADEQYF
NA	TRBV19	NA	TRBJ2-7	TGTGCCAGTAGTTCTTTTAGTCAGCACGAGCAGTACTTC	CASSSFSQHEQYF
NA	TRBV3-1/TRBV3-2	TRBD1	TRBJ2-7	TGTGCCAGCAGCCCCAGGACAGGGGTCCTCGAGCAGTACTTC	CASSPRTGVLEQYF
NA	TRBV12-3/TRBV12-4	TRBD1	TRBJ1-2	TGTGCCAGCACCGTGAACAGGGGCGGCTACACCTTC	CASTVNRGGYTF
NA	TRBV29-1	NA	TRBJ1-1	TGCAGCGTTGGCAGTCTGAACACTGAAGCTTTCTTT	CSVGSLNTEAFF
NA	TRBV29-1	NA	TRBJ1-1	TGCAGCGTTGCGCAGGGACCGTCCACTGAAGCTTTCTTT	CSVAQGPSTEAFF
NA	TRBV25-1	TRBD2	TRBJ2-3	TGTGCCAGCAGTGCCCAAACCGGGACTAGCGGCACAGATACGCAGTATTTT	CASSAQTGTSGTDTQYF
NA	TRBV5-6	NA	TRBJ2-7	TGTGCCAGCAGCTCCTGGGGCAGCCTCGGGAACGAGCAGTACTTC	CASSSWGSLGNEQYF